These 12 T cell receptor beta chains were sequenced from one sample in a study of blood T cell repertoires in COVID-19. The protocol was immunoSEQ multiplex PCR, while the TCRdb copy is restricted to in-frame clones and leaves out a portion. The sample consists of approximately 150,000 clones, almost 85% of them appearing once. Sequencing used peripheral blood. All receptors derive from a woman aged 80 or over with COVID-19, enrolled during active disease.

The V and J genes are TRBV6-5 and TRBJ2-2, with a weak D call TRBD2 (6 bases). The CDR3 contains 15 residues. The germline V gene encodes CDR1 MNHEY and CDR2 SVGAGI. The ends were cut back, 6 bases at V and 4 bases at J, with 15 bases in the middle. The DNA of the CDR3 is TGTGCCAGCAGAAAGGGTGCGGGGTTCACCGGGGAGCTGTTTTTT. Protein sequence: CASRKGAGFTGELFF.

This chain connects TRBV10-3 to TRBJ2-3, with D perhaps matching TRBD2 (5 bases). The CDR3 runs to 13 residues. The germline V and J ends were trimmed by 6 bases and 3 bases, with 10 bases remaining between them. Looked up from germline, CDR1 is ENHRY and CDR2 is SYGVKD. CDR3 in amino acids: CAIRGGGTDTQYF. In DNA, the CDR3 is TGTGCCATCAGGGGCGGCGGGACAGATACGCAGTATTTT.

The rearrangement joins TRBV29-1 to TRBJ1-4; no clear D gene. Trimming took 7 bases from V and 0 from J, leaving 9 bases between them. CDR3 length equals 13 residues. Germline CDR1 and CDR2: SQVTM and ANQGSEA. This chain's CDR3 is CSARRATNEKLFF. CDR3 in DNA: TGCAGCGCCCGACGGGCAACTAATGAAAAACTGTTTTTT.

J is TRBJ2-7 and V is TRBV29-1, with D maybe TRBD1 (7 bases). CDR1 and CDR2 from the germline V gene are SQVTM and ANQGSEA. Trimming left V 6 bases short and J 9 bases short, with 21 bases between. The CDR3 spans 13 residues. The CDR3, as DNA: TGCAGCGTCCTCCGGGGCAGGGGGACTGGGCAGTACTTC. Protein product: CSVLRGRGTGQYF.

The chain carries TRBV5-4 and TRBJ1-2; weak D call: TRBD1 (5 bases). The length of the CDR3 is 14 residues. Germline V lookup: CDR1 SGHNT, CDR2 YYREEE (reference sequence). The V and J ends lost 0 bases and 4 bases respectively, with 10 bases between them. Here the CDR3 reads CASSLGREVYGYTF. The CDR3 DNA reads TGTGCCAGCAGCTTGGGCAGGGAGGTCTATGGCTACACCTTC.

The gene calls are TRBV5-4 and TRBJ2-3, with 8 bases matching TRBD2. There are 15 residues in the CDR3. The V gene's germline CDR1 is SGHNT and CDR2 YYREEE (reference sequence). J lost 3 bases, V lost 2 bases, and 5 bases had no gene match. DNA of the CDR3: TGTGCCAGCAGCTTTGTGAGCGGGGGAACAGATACGCAGTATTTT. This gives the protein CASSFVSGGTDTQYF.

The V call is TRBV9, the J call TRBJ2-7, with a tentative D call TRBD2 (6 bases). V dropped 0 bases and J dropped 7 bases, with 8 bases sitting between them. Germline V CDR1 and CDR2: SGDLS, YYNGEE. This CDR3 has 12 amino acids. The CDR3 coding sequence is TGTGCCAGCAGCGTAGTCGGAGGGGAGCAGTACTTC. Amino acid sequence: CASSVVGGEQYF.

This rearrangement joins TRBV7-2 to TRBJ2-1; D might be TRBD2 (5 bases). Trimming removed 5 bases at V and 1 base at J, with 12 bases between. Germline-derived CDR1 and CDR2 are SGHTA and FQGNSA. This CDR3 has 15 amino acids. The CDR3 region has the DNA TGTGCCAGCAGCCAGAGTGGAGGTTCCTACAATGAGCAGTTCTTC. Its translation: CASSQSGGSYNEQFF.

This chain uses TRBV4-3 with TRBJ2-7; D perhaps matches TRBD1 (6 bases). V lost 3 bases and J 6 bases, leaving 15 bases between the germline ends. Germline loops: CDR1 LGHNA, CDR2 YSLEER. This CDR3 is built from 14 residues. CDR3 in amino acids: CASSQSRGRGEQYF. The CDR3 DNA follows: TGCGCCAGCAGCCAGAGCAGGGGAAGGGGCGAGCAGTACTTC.

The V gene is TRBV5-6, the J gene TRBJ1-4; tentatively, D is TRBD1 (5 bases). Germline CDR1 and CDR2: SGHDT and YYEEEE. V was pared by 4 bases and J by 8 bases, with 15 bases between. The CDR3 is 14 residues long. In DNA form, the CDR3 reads TGTGCCAGCAGCATCCGGAGGGAGGGGGAAAAACTGTTTTTT. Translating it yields CASSIRREGEKLFF.

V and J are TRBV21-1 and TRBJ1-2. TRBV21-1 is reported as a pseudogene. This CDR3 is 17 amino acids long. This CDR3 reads CASSKGPGNPANYGYTF. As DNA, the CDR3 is TGTGCCAGCAGCAAAGGTCCGGGGAACCCTGCTAACTATGGCTACACCTTC.

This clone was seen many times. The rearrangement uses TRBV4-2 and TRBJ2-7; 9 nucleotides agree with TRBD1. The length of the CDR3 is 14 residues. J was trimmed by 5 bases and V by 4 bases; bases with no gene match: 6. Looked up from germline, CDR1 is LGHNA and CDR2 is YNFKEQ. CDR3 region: CASSPTGGRDEQYF. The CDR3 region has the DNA TGTGCCAGCAGCCCCACAGGGGGCAGAGACGAGCAGTACTTC.